This T cell receptor beta chain was captured in a study of T cell clonotyping in hematopoietic cell transplantation. Using immunoSEQ multiplex PCR, the repertoire was profiled, and TCRdb retains in-frame clones only, with some absent. The sample lists approximately 25,000 clones, roughly 88% occurring once. Noted time point: recipient sample about 28 days before transplant, after cytoreduction. Germline loops: CDR1 MGHDK, CDR2 SYGVNS. Trimming removed 8 bases from V and 0 bases from J; junction bases left unmatched: 14. This CDR3 spans 17 amino acids. The V gene is TRBV25-1, the J gene TRBJ2-3; 7 bases match TRBD1. This receptor was obtained from an older woman with acute myeloid leukemia. Some clones in this sample may be carry-over from other donors' samples. The sample in question was peripheral blood mononuclear cells, obtained before stem cell transplant. CDR3 in amino acids: CASDQDRELSSTDTQYF. CDR3 nucleotides: TGTGCCAGCGACCAAGACAGGGAGCTATCTAGCACAGATACGCAGTATTTT.